The T cell receptor beta chain under discussion was sequenced for a study of blood T cell repertoires in COVID-19. Per the authors' pipeline: It was from reference gene primer amplification that nucleated cell counts were estimated. Only in-frame clones appear in the TCRdb table, and some are missing; sequencing was by immunoSEQ multiplex PCR. V and J calls and clone size are given by that table; D and trimming were obtained from the DNA. This sample carries about 40,000 clones, roughly 85% of them seen once, and the ten largest clones take 5.2%. Germline lookup yields CDR1 KGHSH and CDR2 LQKENI. The CDR3 is made up of 17 amino acids. The V and J ends lost 4 bases and 9 bases, in that order; junction bases with no gene match: 16.

The receptor was isolated from a man between 40 and 49 years old with active COVID-19. This chain connects TRBV18 to TRBJ2-5, with TRBD1 matching over 11 bases. Sequenced: peripheral blood. The CDR3 coding sequence is TGTGCCAGCTCACTCGGACAGGGGGCTAATACGCCCGGGTCCCAGTACTTC. It encodes CASSLGQGANTPGSQYF.